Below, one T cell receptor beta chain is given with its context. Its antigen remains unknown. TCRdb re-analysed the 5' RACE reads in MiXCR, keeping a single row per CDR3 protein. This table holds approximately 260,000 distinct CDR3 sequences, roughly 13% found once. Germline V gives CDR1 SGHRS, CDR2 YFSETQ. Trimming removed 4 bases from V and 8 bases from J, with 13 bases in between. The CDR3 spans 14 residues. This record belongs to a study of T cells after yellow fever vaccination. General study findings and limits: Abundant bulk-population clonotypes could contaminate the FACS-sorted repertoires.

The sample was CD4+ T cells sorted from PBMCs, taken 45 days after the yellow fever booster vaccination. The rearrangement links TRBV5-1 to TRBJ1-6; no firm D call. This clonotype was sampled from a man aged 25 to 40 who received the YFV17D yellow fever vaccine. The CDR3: CASSPGVEHSPLHF. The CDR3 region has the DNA TGCGCCAGCAGCCCGGGCGTGGAACATTCACCCCTCCACTTT.